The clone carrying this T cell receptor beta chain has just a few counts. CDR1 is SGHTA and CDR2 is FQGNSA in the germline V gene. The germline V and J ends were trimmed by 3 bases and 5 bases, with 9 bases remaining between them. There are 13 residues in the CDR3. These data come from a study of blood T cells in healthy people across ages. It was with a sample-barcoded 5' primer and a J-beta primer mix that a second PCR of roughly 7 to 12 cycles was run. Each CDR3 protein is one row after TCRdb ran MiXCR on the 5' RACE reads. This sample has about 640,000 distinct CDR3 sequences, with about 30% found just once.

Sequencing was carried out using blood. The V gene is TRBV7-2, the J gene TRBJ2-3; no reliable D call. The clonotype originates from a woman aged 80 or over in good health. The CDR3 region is CASSLSSLDTQYF. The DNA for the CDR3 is TGTGCCAGCAGCTTGTCGTCGCTAGATACGCAGTATTTT.